The clone carrying this TCR beta chain came up once. Its antigen is unknown. Germline is not matched at one junction end, which may reflect a read error. Little can be read into the size of this beta chain, an off-target read in a library designed for alpha chains. This sample is drawn from a study of spatial heterogeneity in lung cancer. General observations from the study: In tumors, expanded intratumoral alpha and beta TCR counts tracked mutation counts. Estimates put coverage of tumor T cells 5.5% to 8% for alpha and around 12% for beta chains.

As to time point: sample taken at primary tumor resection. The donors comprised about 74 untreated early-stage non-small cell lung cancer patients. The study tagged each TCR cDNA molecule with a unique molecular identifier. TCRdb re-analysed the 5' RACE reads in MiXCR, keeping a single row per CDR3 protein. The top ten hold approximately 20% of the sample, which has 9,500 to 12,000 distinct CDR3 sequences, 6% to 8% seen once. The material sequenced was lung tumor tissue, taken at surgery. The clonotype comes from a female donor with early-stage non-small cell lung cancer.

CDR3 DNA: TGTGTCATCAGTGAGTCTGGGGGTGATCAGCCCCAGCATTTT. This encodes CVISESGGDQPQHF. The V gene is TRBV10-3, the J gene TRBJ1-5; possible D gene TRBD1, 5 bases. Germline V lookup: CDR1 ENHRY, CDR2 SYGVKD. The CDR3 has 14 amino acids.